This T cell receptor (beta chain) is from a study of identical twins. Points from the study as a whole: Weaker excess twin sharing was seen among beta out-of-frame sequences.

TCRdb re-called the 5' RACE reads through MiXCR, storing one row per CDR3 protein. The sample lists 430,000 or so distinct CDR3 sequences, 20% to 25% occurring once. After removal of 6 bases from V and 4 bases from J, the junction contained 8 bases not matched to a gene. Germline assignment: CDR1 MNHEY and CDR2 SVGEGT. CDR3 length: 14 residues. On this clonotype itself: Its antigen is not known.

These data also formed part of another study, on T cells expressing NK-cell markers. As that report states: The TCR beta repertoires were obtained from sorted CD3+CD56+NKG2C+, CD3+CD56+NKG2C- and CD3+CD56-NKG2C+ T cells. Sequenced donors, eight in total, included seven who were HCMV-seropositive and one who was seronegative. The share of CD8+ T cells held by dominant NKG2C+ clonotypes was about 1.0-7.5% in about 6 donors.

Sequenced sample: CD4+ T cells sorted from blood. The chain recombines TRBV6-2 or TRBV6-3 with TRBJ2-5; 7 bases map to TRBD1. The origin of this receptor is a woman younger than 35 in good health. The DNA of the CDR3 is TGTGCCAGCAGATGGACAGGCCCGGGAGAGACCCAGTACTTC. Translating it yields CASRWTGPGETQYF.